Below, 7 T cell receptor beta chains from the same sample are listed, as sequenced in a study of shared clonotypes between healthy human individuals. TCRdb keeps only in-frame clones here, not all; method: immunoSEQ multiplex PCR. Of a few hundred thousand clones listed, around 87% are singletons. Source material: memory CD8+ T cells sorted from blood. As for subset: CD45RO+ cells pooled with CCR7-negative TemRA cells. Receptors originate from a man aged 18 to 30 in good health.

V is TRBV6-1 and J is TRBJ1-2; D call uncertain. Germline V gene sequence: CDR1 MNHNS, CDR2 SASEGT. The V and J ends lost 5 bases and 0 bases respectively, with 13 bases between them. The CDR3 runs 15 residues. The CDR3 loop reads CASSTIPGSNYGYTF. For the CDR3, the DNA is TGTGCCAGCAGTACAATTCCGGGCTCTAACTATGGCTACACCTTC.

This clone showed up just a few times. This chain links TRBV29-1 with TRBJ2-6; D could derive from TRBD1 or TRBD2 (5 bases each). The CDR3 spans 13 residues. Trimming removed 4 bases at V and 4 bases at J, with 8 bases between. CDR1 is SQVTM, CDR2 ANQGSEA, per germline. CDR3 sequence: CSVVGDGANVLTF. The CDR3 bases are TGCAGCGTTGTTGGGGACGGGGCCAACGTCCTGACTTTC.

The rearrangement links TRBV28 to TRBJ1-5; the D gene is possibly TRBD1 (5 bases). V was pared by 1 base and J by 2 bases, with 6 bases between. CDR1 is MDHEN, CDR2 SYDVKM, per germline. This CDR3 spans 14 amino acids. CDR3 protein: CASSLSGGNQPQHF. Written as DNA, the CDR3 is TGTGCCAGCAGTTTATCGGGGGGCAATCAGCCCCAGCATTTT.

CDR3 DNA sequence: TGTGCCAGCAGTGACGATGGGACCAATGAAAAACTGTTTTTT. Translating it yields CASSDDGTNEKLFF. This chain links TRBV25-1 with TRBJ1-4; D is possibly TRBD1 (5 bases). The CDR3 contains 14 residues. Germline-derived CDR1 and CDR2 are MGHDK and SYGVNS. V gave up 3 bases and J gave up 5 bases, with 10 bases separating them.

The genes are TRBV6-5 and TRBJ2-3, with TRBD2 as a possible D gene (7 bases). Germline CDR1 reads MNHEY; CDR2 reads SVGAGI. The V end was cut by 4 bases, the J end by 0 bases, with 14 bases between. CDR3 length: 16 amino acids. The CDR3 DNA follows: TGTGCCAGCAGTTGGGCGGGGGCCTCTAGCACAGATACGCAGTATTTT. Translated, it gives CASSWAGASSTDTQYF.

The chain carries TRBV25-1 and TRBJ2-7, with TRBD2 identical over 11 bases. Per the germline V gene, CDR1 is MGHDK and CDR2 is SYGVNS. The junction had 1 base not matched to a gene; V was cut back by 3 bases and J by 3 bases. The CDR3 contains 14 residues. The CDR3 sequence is CASSDTSGSYEQYF. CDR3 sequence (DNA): TGTGCCAGCAGTGATACTAGCGGGAGCTACGAGCAGTACTTC.

CDR3 protein: CASSYTRTSGLYYEQYF. CDR3 in DNA: TGTGCCAGCAGCTATACCCGGACTAGCGGCCTCTACTACGAGCAGTACTTC. The rearrangement joins TRBV7-8 to TRBJ2-7; 10 bases match TRBD2. This CDR3 is built from 17 residues. J was trimmed by 3 bases and V by 4 bases; bases with no gene match: 12. Germline CDR1 is SGHVS and CDR2 is FQNEAQ.